This TCR beta chain appears in the sequencing data of a study of PD-L1 blockade in urothelial cancer. The wider study: About 90% of the roughly 30 patients were men who had bladder-origin urothelial cancer. General study points: Clonality of blood TCR below the median before treatment predicted better survival.

Assay used: immunoSEQ multiplex PCR; TCRdb lists only in-frame clones, some missing. Seen here are roughly 90,000 clones, more than 80% observed once, and the top ten hold about 0.89%. V was pared by 4 bases and J by 2 bases, with 8 bases of the junction left unmatched. From germline, CDR1 is SGHTA and CDR2 FQGNSA. CDR3 length: 16 residues. On this clone: What it binds is not known.

Time point of the sample: pretreatment peripheral blood. Patients had urothelial carcinoma that was locally advanced or metastatic. This clonotype was obtained from an elderly woman with urothelial cancer. The sequenced sample was PBMCs, obtained around atezolizumab (anti-PD-L1) treatment. V gene TRBV7-2 combines with J gene TRBJ2-3, with 8 bases aligning to TRBD2. CDR3 coding DNA: TGTGCCAGCAGCTCCCAATCGGGACTAGTCACAGATACGCAGTATTTT. It encodes CASSSQSGLVTDTQYF.